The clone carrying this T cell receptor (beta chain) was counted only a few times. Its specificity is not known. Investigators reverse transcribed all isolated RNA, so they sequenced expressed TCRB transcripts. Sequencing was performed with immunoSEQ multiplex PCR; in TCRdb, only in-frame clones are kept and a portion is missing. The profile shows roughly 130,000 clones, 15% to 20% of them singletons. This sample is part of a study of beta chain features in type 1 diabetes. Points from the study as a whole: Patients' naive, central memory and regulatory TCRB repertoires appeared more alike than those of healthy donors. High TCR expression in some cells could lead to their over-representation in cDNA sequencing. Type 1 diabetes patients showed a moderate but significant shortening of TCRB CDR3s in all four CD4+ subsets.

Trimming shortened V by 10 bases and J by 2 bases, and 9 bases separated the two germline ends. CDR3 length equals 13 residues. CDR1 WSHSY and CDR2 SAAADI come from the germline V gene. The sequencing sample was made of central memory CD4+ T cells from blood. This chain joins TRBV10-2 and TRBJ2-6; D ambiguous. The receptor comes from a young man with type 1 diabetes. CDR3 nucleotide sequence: TGCGCCACCACACCAACTGGGGCCAACGTCCTGACTTTC. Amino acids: CATTPTGANVLTF.